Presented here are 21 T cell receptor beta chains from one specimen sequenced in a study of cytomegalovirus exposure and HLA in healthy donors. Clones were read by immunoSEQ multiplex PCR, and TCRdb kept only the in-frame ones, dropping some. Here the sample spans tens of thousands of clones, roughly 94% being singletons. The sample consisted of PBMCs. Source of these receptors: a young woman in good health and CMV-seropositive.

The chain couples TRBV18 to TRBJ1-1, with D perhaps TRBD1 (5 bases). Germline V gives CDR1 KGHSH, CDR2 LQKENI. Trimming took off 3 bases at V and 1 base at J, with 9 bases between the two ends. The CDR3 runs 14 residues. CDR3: CASSPITGNTEAFF. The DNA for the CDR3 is TGTGCCAGCTCACCCATAACAGGGAACACTGAAGCTTTCTTT.

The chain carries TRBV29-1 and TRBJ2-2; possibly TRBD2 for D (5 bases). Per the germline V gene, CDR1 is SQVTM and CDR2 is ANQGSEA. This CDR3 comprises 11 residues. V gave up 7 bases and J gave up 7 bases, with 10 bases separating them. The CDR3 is CSALDIGELFF. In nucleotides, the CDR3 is TGCAGCGCACTAGACATCGGGGAGCTGTTTTTT.

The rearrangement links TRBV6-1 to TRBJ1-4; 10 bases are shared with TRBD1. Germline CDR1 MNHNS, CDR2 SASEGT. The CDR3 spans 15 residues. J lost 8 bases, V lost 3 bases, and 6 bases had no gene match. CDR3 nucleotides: TGTGCCAGCAGTGATCCCGGGACAGGGGAAGAAAAACTGTTTTTT. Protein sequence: CASSDPGTGEEKLFF.

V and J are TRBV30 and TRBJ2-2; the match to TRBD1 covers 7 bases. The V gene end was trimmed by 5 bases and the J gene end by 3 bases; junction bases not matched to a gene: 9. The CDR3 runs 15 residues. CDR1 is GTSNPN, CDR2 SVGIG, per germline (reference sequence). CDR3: CAWARGQFHTGELFF. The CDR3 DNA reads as TGTGCCTGGGCCAGGGGACAGTTCCACACCGGGGAGCTGTTTTTT.

The CDR3 is CASSLSGRGNTIYF. DNA of the CDR3: TGTGCCAGCAGCTTATCAGGGCGTGGAAACACCATATATTTT. V usage is TRBV7-2 and J usage is TRBJ1-3; tentative D call: TRBD1 (5 bases). V lost 2 bases, J lost 3 bases, and 8 bases lay in between. There are 14 residues in the CDR3. CDR1 is SGHTA and CDR2 is FQGNSA in the germline V gene. Full variable domain (missing parts from reference TRBV7-2 and TRBJ1-3): GAGVSQSPSNKVTEKGKDVELRCDPISGHTALYWYRQSLGQGLEFLIYFQGNSAPDKSGLPSDRFSAERTGGSVSTLTIQRTQQEDSAVYLCASSLSGRGNTIYFGEGSWLTVV.

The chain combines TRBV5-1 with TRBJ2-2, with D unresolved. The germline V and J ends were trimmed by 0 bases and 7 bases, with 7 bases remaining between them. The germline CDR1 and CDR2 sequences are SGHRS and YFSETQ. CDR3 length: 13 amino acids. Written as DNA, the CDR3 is TGCGCCAGCAGCTTGGCCCTCGGCGGGGAGCTGTTTTTT. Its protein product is CASSLALGGELFF.

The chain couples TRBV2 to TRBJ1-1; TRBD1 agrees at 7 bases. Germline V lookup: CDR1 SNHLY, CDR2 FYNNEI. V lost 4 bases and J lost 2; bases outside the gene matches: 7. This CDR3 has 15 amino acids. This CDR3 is CASSGDRQGNTEAFF. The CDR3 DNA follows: TGTGCCAGCAGTGGGGATAGACAGGGAAACACTGAAGCTTTCTTT.

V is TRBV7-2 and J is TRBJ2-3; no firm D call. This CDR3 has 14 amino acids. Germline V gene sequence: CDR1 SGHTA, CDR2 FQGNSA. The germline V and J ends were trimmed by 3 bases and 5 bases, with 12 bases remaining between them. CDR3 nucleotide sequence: TGTGCCAGCAGCTTCGTTGGCCCGGGAGATACGCAGTATTTT. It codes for CASSFVGPGDTQYF.

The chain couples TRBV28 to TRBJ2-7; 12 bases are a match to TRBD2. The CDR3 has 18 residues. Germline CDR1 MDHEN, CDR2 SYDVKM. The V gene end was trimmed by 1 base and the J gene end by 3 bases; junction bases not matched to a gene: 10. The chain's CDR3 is CASSLSGLAGLGGYEQYF. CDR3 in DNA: TGTGCCAGCAGTTTATCTGGACTAGCGGGACTCGGCGGCTACGAGCAGTACTTC.

The CDR3 loop reads CASGGHSGNTIYF. The DNA for the CDR3 is TGTGCCTCCGGGGGGCACTCTGGAAACACCATATATTTT. The chain carries TRBV19 and TRBJ1-3; D might be TRBD1 (6 bases). Deletions cut 11 bases from V and 0 bases from J, with 11 bases between. The CDR3 is 13 amino acids. Germline V gene sequence: CDR1 LNHDA, CDR2 SQIVND (reference sequence).

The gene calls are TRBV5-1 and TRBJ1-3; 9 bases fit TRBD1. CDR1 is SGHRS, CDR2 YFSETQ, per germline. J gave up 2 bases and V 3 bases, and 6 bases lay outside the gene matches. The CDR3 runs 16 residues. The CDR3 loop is CASSSGTGYTGNTIYF. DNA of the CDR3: TGCGCCAGCAGCTCAGGGACAGGGTATACTGGAAACACCATATATTTT.

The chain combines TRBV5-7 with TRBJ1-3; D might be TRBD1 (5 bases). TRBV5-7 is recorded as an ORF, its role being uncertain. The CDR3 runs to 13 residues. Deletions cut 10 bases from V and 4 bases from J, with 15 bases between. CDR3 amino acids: CAGHQGDGNTIYF. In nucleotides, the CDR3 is TGTGCCGGACACCAGGGTGACGGAAACACCATATATTTT.

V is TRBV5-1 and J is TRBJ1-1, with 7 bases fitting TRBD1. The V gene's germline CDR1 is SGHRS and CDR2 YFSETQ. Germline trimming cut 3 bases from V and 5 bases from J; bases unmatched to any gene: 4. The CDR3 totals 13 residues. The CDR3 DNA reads TGCGCCAGCAGCTCTCAGGGGGAAACTGAAGCTTTCTTT. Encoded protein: CASSSQGETEAFF.

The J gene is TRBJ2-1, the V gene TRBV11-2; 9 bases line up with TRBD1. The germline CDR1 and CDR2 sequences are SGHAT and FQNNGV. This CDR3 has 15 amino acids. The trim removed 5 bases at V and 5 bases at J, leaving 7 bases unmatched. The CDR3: CASSQPDRGHNEQFF. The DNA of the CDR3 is TGTGCCAGCAGCCAGCCGGACAGGGGTCACAATGAGCAGTTCTTC.

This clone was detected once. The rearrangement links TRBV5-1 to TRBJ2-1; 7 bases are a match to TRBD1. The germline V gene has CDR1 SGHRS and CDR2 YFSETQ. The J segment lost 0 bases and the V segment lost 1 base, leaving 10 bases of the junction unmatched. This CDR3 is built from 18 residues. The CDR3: CASSLRGPAFPSYNEQFF. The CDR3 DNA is TGCGCCAGCAGCTTGAGGGGGCCAGCCTTTCCCTCCTACAATGAGCAGTTCTTC.

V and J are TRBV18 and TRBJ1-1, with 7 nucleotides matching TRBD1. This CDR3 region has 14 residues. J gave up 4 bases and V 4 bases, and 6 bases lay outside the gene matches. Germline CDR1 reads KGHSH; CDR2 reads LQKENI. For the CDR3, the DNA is TGTGCCAGCTCACGGGACAGCCTGGGCACTGAAGCTTTCTTT. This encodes CASSRDSLGTEAFF.

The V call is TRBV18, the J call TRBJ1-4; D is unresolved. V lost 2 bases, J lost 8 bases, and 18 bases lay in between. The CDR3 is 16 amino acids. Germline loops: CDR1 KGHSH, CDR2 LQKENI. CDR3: CASSPSAVLINEKLFF. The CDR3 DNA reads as TGTGCCAGCTCACCATCGGCGGTCCTAATTAACGAAAAACTGTTTTTT.

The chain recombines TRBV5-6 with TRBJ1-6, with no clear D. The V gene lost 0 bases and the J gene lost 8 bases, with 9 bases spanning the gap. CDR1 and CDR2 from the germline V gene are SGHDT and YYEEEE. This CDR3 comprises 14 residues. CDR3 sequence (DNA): TGTGCCAGCAGCTTGGGGCGGCCTGATTCACCCCTCCACTTT. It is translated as CASSLGRPDSPLHF.

Here the CDR3 DNA reads TGTGCCAGCACAGGCCCCGGCACAGATACGCAGTATTTT. Encoded protein: CASTGPGTDTQYF. The rearrangement joins TRBV6-5 to TRBJ2-3; no clear D gene. The V and J ends lost 7 bases and 1 base respectively, with 9 bases between them. This CDR3 comprises 13 residues. Germline lookup yields CDR1 MNHEY and CDR2 SVGAGI.

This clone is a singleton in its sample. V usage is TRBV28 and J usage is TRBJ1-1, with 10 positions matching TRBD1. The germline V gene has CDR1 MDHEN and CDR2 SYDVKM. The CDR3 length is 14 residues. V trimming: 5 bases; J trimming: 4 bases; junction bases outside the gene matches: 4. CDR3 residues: CASSQTGGGTEAFF. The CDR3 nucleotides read TGTGCCAGCAGTCAGACAGGGGGCGGCACTGAAGCTTTCTTT.

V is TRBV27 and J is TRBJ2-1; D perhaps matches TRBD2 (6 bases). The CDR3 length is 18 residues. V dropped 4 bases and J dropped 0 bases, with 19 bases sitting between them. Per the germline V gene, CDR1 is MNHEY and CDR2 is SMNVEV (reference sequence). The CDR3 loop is CASSSLGGTSYSYNEQFF. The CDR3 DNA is TGTGCCAGCAGTTCGTTAGGCGGGACTTCCTACTCCTACAATGAGCAGTTCTTC.